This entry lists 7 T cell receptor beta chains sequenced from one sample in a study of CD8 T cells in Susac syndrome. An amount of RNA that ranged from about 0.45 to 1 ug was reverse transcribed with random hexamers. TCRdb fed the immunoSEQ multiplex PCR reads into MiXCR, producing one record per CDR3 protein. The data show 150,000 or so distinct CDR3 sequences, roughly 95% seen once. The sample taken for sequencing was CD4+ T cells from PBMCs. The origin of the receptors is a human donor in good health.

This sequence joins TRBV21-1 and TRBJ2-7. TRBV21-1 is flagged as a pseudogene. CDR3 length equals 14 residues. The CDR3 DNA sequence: TGTGCCAGCAGCAAGGGCAGGCGAGCCTACGAGCAGTACTTC. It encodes CASSKGRRAYEQYF.

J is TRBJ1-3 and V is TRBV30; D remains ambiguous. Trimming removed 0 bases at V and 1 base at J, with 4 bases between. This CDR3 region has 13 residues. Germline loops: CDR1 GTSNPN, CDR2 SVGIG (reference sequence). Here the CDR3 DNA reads TGTGCCTGGAGTGTTATGTCTGGAAACACCATATATTTT. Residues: CAWSVMSGNTIYF.

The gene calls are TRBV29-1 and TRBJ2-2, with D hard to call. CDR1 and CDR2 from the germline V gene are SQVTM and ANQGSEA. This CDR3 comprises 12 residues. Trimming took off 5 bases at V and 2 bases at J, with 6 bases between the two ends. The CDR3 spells CSVKQNTGELFF. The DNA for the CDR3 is TGCAGCGTTAAACAAAACACCGGGGAGCTGTTTTTT.

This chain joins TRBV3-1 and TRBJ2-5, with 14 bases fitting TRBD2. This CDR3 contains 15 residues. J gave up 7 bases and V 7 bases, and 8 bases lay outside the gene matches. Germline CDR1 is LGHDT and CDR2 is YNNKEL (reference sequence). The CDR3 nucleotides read TGTGCCAGCATGCGACTAGCGGGGGGGATTAGGACCCAGTACTTC. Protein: CASMRLAGGIRTQYF.

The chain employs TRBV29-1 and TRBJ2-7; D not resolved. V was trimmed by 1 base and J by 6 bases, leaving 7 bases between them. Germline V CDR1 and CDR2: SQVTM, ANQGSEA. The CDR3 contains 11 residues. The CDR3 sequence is CSVEVLGEQYF. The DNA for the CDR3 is TGCAGCGTTGAAGTCTTGGGCGAGCAGTACTTC.

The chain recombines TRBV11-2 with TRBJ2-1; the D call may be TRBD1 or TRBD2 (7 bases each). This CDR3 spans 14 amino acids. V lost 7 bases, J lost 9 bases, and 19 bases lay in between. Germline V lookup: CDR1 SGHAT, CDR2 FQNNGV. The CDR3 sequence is CASIPRGGAVEQFF. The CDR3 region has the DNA TGTGCCAGCATCCCCAGGGGGGGGGCGGTTGAGCAGTTCTTC.

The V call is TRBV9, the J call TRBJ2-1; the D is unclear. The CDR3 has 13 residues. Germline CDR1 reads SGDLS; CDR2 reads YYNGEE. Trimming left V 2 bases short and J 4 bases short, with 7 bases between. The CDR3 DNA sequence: TGTGCCAGCAGCGTGAGTGAGTACAATGAGCAGTTCTTC. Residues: CASSVSEYNEQFF.